This entry concerns a single T cell receptor (beta chain). The antigen is unknown. The data derive from a study of graft-versus-host responses after intestinal transplantation. Sequenced by immunoSEQ multiplex PCR; TCRdb stores in-frame clones only, minus some. The data show some 70,000 clones, around 86% seen once. The CDR3 contains 13 residues. CDR1 is SGHRS and CDR2 is YFSETQ in the germline V gene. The trim removed 4 bases at V and 4 bases at J, leaving 2 bases unmatched. The chain links TRBV5-1 to TRBJ1-1; 9 bases align to TRBD1. The receptor was isolated from a human donor who was the organ donor for an intestinal transplant. This sample comprised unstimulated CD8+ T cells sorted from spleen or lymph node cells, obtained before transplant. CDR3 amino acids: CASSGQGTTEAFF. In nucleotides, the CDR3 is TGCGCCAGCAGCGGACAGGGGACCACTGAAGCTTTCTTT.